This T cell receptor (beta chain) was identified in a study of control samples from healthy donors and cancer patients. The CDR3 is 15 amino acids. Germline V gives CDR1 GTSNPN, CDR2 SVGIG (reference sequence). After removal of 4 bases from V and 1 base from J, the junction contained 6 bases not matched to a gene. TCRdb's copy holds only in-frame clones and misses some; the assay was immunoSEQ multiplex PCR. The table shows almost 90,000 clones, with more than 75% occurring only once. Sample: blood. This chain connects TRBV30 to TRBJ1-1, with TRBD1 matching 10 bases. This sequence was found in a middle-aged woman in good health. DNA of the CDR3: TGTGCCTGGACGGGGACAGGGGCCTGGAACACTGAAGCTTTCTTT. Translated: CAWTGTGAWNTEAFF.